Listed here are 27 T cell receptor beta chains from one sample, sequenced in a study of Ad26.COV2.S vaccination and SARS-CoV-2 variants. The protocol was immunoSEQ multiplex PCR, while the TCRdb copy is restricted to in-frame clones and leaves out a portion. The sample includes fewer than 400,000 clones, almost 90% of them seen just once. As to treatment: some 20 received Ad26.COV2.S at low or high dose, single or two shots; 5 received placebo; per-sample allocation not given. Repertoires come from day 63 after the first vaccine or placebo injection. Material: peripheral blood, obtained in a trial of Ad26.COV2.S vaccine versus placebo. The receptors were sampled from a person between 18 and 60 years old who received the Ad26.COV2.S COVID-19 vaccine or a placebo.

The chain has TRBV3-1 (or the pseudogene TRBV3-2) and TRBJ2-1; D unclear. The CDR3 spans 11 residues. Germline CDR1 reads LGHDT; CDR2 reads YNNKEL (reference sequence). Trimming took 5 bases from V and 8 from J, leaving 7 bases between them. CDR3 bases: TGTGCCAGCAGCGACTTGGATGAGCAGTTCTTC. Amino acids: CASSDLDEQFF.

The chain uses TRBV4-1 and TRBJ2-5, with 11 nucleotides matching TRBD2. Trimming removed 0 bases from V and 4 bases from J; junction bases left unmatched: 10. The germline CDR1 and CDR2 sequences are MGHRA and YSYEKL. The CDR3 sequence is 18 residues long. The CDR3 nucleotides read TGCGCCAGCAGCCAAGATAGTGTAGCGGGGGGGCGTGGAGAGACCCAGTACTTC. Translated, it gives CASSQDSVAGGRGETQYF.

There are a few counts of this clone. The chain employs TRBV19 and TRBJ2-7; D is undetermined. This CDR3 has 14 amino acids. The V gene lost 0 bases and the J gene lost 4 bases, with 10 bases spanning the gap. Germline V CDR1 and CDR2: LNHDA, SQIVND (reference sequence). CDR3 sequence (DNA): TGTGCCAGTAGTATAGAGGACGTAGCATACGAGCAGTACTTC. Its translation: CASSIEDVAYEQYF. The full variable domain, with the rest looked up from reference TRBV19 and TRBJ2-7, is DGGITQSPKYLFRKEGQNVTLSCEQNLNHDAMYWYRQDPGQGLRLIYYSQIVNDFQKGDIAEGYSVSREKKESFPLTVTSAQKNPTAFYLCASSIEDVAYEQYFGPGTRLTVT.

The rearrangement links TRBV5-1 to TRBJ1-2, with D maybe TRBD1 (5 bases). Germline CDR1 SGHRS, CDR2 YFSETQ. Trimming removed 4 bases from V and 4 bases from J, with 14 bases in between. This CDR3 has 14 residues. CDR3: CASSPLGDSYGYTF. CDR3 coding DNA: TGCGCCAGCAGCCCGCTGGGGGACTCCTATGGCTACACCTTC.

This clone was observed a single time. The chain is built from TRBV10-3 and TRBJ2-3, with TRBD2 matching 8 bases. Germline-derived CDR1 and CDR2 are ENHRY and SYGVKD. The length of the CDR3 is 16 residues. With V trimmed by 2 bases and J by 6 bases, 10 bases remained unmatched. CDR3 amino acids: CAISEQSGGSGDTQYF. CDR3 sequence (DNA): TGTGCCATCAGTGAGCAATCGGGGGGGTCGGGGGATACGCAGTATTTT.

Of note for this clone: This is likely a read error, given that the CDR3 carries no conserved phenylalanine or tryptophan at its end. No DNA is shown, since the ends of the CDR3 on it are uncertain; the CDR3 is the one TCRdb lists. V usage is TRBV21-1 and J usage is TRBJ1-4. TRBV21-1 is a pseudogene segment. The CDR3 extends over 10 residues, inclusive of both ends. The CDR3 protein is CASSKCQTPA.

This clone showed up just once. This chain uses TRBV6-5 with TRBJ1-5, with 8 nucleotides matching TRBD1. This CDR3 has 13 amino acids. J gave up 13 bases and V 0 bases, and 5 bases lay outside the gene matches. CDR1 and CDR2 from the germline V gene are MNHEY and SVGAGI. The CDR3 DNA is TGTGCCAGCAGTTACTCGATCAGGGGGCCTCAGCATTTT. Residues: CASSYSIRGPQHF.

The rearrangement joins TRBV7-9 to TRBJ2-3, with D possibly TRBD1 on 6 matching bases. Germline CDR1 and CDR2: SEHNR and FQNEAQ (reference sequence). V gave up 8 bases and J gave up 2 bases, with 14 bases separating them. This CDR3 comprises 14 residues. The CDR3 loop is CASSGQGTTDTQYF. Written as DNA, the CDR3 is TGTGCCAGCTCCGGTCAGGGGACCACAGATACGCAGTATTTT.

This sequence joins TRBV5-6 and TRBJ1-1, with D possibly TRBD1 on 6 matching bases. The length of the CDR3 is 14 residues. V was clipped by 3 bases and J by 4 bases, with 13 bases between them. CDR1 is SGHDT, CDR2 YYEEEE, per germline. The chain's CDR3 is CASSWEGGITEAFF. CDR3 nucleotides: TGTGCCAGCAGCTGGGAGGGGGGCATCACTGAAGCTTTCTTT.

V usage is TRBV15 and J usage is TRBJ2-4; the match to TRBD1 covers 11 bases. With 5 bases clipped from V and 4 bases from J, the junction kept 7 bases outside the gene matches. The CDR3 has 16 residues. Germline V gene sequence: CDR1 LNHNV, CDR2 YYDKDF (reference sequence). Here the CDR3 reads CATSGRDRGIKNIQYF. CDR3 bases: TGTGCCACCAGCGGCCGGGACAGGGGGATAAAAAACATTCAGTACTTC.

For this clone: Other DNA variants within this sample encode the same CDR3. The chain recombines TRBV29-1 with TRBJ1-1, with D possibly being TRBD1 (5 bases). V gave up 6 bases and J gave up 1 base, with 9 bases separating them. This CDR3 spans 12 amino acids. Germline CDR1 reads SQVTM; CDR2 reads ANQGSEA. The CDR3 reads CSVGQGNTEAFF. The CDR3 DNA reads TGCAGCGTGGGTCAGGGGAACACTGAAGCTTTCTTT.

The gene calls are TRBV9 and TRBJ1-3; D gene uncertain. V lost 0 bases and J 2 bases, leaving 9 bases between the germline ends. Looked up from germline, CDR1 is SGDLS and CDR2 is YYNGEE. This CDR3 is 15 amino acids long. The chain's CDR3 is CASSVGRTPGNTIYF. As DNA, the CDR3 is TGTGCCAGCAGCGTAGGGAGAACCCCTGGAAACACCATATATTTT.

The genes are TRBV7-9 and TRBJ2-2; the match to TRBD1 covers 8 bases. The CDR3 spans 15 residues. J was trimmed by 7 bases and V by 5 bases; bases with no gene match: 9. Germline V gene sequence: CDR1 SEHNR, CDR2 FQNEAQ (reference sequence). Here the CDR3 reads CASSTDRVEGGELFF. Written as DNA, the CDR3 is TGTGCCAGCAGCACGGACAGGGTGGAAGGCGGGGAGCTGTTTTTT.

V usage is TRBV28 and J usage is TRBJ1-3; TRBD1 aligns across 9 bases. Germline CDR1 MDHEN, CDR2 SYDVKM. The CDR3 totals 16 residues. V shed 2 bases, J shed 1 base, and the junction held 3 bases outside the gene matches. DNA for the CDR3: TGTGCCAGCAGTTTACTAGGGACAGGGTCTGGAAACACCATATATTTT. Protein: CASSLLGTGSGNTIYF. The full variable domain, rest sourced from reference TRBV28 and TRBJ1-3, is DVKVTQSSRYLVKRTGEKVFLECVQDMDHENMFWYRQDPGLGLRLIYFSYDVKMKEKGDIPEGYSVSREKKERFSLILESASTNQTSMYLCASSLLGTGSGNTIYFGEGSWLTVV.

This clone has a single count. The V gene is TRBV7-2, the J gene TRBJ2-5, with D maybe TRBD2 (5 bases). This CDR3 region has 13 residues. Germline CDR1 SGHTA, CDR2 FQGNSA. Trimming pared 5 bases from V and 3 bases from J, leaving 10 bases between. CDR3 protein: CASSRVLEETQYF. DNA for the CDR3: TGTGCCAGCAGCCGTGTACTAGAAGAGACCCAGTACTTC. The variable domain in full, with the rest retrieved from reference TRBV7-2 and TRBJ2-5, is GAGVSQSPSNKVTEKGKDVELRCDPISGHTALYWYRQSLGQGLEFLIYFQGNSAPDKSGLPSDRFSAERTGGSVSTLTIQRTQQEDSAVYLCASSRVLEETQYFGPGTRLLVL.

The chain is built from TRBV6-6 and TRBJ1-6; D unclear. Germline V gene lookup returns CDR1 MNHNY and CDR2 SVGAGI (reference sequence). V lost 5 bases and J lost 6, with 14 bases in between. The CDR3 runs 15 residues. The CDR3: CASSPAQSPNSPLHF. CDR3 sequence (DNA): TGTGCCAGCAGTCCCGCTCAAAGTCCTAATTCACCCCTCCACTTT.

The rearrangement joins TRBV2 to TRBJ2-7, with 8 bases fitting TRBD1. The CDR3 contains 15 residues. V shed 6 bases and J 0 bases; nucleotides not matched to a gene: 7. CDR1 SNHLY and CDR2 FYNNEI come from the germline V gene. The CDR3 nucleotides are TGTGCCAGCAGAGAAACGGGACAGGCCTCCTACGAGCAGTACTTC. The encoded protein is CASRETGQASYEQYF.

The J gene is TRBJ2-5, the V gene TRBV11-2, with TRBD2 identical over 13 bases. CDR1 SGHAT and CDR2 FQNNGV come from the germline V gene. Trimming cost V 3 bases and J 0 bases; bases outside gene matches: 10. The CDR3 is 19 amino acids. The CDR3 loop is CASSLGTSGGAVYQETQYF. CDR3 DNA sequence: TGTGCCAGCAGCTTGGGCACTAGCGGGGGGGCGGTTTACCAAGAGACCCAGTACTTC. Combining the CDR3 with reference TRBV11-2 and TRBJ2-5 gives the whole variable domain EAGVAQSPRYKIIEKRQSVAFWCNPISGHATLYWYQQILGQGPKLLIQFQNNGVVDDSQLPKDRFSAERLKGVDSTLKIQPAKLEDSAVYLCASSLGTSGGAVYQETQYFGPGTRLLVL.

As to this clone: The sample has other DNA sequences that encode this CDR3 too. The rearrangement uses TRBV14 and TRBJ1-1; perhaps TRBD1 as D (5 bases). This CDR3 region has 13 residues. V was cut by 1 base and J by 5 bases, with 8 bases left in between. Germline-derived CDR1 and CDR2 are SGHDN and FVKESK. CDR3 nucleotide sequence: TGTGCCAGCAGCCAAGTGGGGGGTACTGAAGCTTTCTTT. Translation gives CASSQVGGTEAFF.

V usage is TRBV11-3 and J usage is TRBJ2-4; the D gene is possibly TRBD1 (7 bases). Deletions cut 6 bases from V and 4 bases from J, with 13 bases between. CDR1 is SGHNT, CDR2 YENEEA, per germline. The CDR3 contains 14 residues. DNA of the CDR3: TGTGCCAGCAGATCAGGGGGGCGTAAAAACATTCAGTACTTC. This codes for CASRSGGRKNIQYF.

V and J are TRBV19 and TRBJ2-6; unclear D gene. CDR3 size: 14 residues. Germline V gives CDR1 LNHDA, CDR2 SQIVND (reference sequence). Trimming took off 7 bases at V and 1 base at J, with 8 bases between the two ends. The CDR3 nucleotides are TGTGCCAGTACGGGTGCATCTGGGGCCAACGTCCTGACTTTC. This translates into CASTGASGANVLTF.

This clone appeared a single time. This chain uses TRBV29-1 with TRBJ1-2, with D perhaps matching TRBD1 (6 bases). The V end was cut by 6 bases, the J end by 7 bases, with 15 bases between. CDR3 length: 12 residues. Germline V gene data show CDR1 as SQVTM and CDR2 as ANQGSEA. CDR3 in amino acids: CSVAQGFGGYTF. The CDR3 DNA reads TGCAGCGTGGCCCAGGGGTTTGGTGGCTACACCTTC. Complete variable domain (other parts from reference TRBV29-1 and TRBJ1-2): SAVISQKPSRDICQRGTSLTIQCQVDSQVTMMFWYRQQPGQSLTLIATANQGSEATYESGFVIDKFPISRPNLTFSTLTVSNMSPEDSSIYLCSVAQGFGGYTFGSGTRLTVV.

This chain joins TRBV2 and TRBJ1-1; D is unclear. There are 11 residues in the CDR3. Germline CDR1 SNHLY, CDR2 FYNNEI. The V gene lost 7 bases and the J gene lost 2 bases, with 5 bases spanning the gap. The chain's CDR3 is CASTVNTEAFF. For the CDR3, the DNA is TGTGCCAGCACTGTCAACACTGAAGCTTTCTTT.

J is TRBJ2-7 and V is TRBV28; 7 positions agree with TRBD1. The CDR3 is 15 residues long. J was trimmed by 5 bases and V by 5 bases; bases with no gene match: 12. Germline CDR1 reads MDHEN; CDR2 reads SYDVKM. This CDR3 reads CASSLAEGAWNEQYF. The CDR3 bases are TGTGCCAGCAGTCTGGCAGAGGGGGCATGGAACGAGCAGTACTTC.

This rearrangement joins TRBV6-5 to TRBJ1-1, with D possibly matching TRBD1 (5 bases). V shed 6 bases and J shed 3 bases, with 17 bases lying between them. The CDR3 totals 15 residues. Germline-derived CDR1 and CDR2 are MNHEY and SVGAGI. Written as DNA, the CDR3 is TGTGCCAGCAGGGGTCGGACGGGGGTGGACACTGAAGCTTTCTTT. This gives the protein CASRGRTGVDTEAFF.

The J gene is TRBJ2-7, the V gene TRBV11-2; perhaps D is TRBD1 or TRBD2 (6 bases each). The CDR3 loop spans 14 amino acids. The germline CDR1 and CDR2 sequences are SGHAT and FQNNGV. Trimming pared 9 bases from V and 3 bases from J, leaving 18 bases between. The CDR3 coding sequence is TGTGCCAGTAATGAGGGGGGACATCTCTACGAGCAGTACGTC. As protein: CASNEGGHLYEQYV.

The CDR3 nucleotides read TGTGCCAGCAGTTTATCGGGGGGGTGGGGGGCCTCCAATCAGCCCCAGCATTTT. Protein sequence: CASSLSGGWGASNQPQHF. The rearrangement links TRBV27 to TRBJ1-5; the D gene is possibly TRBD1 (6 bases). Germline-derived CDR1 and CDR2 are MNHEY and SMNVEV (reference sequence). There are 18 residues in the CDR3. The V gene lost 0 bases and the J gene lost 3 bases, with 18 bases spanning the gap.